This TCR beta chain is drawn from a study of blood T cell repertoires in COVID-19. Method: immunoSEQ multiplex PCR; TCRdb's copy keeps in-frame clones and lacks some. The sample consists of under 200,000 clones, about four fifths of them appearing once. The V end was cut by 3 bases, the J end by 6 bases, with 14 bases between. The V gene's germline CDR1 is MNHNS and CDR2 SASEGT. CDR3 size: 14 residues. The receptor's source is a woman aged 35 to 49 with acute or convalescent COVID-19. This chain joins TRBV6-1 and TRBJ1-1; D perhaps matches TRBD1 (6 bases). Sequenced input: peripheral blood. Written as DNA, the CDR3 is TGTGCCAGCAGTGATTGGGGGCGCGCTCCTGAAGCTTTCTTT. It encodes CASSDWGRAPEAFF.